This TCR beta chain was profiled in a study of T-cell memory formation after mild COVID-19. Background on the study: Largely donor-specific TCR clusters were found.

Study-wide findings and caveats: Detection of some responders pre-infection suggested pre-existing cross-reactive memory T cells participated. Day 15 to 85 contracting clones showed balanced CD4/CD8; day 15 to 37 expanders favored CD4+. CD8+ contracting clones occupied EMRA, while CD4+ ones occupied mainly CM and EM.

A single record per CDR3 protein comes from TCRdb applying MiXCR to the 5' RACE reads. In the table there are 190,000 or so distinct CDR3 sequences, roughly a tenth of which are singletons. The CDR3 spans 14 residues. Per germline, CDR1 SGHRS and CDR2 YFSETQ. V lost 3 bases to trimming and J lost 1 base, with 10 bases between them. Points on this clonotype: Its antigen is still unknown.

Material: PBMCs or a T cell subset sorted from them (not recorded which). V and J are TRBV5-1 and TRBJ1-1; the D gene is possibly TRBD1 (5 bases). This receptor was taken from a man aged 18 to 30 who had mild COVID-19 (a few samples of this study predate the infection). Cell type and time point are not known. CDR3 loop: CASSSSRGNTEAFF. The CDR3 nucleotides are TGCGCCAGCAGCTCGAGTAGGGGGAACACTGAAGCTTTCTTT.